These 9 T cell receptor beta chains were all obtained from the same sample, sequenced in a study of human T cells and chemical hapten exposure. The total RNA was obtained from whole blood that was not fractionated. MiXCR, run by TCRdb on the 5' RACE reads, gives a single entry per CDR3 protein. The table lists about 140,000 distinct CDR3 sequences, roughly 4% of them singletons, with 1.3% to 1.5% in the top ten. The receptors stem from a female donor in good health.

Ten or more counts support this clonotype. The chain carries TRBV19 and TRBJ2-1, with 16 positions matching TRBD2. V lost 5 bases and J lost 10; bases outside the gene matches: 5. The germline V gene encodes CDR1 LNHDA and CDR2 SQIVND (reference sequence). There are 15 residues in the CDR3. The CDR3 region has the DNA TGTGCCAGTAGTGCGGGACTAGCGGGGGGGGACGAGCAGTTCTTC. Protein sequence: CASSAGLAGGDEQFF.

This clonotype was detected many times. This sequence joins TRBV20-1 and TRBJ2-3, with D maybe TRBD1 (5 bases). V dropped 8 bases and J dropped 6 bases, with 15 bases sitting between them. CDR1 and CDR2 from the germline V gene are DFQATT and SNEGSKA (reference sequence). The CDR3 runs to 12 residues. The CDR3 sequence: CSSSPRADTQYF. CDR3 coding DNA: TGCAGTTCCTCGCCCAGGGCGGATACGCAGTATTTT.

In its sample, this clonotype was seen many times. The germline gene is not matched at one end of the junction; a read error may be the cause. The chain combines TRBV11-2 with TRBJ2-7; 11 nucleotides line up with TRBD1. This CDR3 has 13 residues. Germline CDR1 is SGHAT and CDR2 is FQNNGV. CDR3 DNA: TGTGCCAGCAGCACCTACCGGACAGGGGGCAGGAACTTC. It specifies CASSTYRTGGRNF.

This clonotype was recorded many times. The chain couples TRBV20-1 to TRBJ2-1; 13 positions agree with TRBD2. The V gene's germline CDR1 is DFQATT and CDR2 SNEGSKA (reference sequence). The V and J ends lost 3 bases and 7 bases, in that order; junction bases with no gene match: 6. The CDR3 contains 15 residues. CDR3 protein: CSARHAGLAGNEQFF. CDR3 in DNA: TGCAGTGCTAGGCATGCGGGACTAGCGGGGAATGAGCAGTTCTTC.

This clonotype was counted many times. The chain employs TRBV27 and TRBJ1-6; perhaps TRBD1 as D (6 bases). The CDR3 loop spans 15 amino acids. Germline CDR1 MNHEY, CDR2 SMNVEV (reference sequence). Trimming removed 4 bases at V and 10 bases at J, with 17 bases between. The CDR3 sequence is CASSSSGGRGSPLHF. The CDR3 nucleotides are TGTGCCAGCAGTTCTTCTGGGGGCCGGGGATCACCCCTCCACTTT.

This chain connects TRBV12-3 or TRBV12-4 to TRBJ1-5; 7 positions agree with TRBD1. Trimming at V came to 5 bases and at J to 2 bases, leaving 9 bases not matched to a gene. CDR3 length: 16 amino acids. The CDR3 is CASSLWTGRGNQPQHF. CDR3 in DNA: TGTGCCAGCAGTCTCTGGACAGGCCGGGGCAATCAGCCCCAGCATTTT.

The chain's CDR3 is CATVRGDTQYF. The CDR3 DNA sequence: TGTGCCACCGTTAGGGGGGATACGCAGTATTTT. The chain employs TRBV6-1 and TRBJ2-3, with D possibly being TRBD1 (6 bases). CDR3 length equals 11 residues. The germline gives CDR1 MNHNS, CDR2 SASEGT. V was cut by 10 bases and J by 6 bases, with 11 bases left in between.

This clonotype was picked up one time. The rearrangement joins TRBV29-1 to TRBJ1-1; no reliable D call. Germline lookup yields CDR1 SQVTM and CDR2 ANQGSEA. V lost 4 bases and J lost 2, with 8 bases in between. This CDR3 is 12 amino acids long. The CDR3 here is CSVGGFNTEAFF. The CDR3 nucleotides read TGCAGCGTTGGAGGATTCAACACTGAAGCTTTCTTT.

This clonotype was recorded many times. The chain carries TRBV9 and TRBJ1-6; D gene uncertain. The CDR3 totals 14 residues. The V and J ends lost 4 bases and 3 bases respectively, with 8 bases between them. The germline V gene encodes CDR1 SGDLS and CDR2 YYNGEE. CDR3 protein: CASSLMDYNSPLHF. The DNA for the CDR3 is TGTGCCAGCAGCCTTATGGACTATAATTCACCCCTCCACTTT. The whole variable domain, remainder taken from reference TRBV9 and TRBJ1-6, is DSGVTQTPKHLITATGQRVTLRCSPRSGDLSVYWYQQSLDQGLQFLIQYYNGEERAKGNILERFSAQQFPDLHSELNLSSLELGDSALYFCASSLMDYNSPLHFGNGTRLTVT.